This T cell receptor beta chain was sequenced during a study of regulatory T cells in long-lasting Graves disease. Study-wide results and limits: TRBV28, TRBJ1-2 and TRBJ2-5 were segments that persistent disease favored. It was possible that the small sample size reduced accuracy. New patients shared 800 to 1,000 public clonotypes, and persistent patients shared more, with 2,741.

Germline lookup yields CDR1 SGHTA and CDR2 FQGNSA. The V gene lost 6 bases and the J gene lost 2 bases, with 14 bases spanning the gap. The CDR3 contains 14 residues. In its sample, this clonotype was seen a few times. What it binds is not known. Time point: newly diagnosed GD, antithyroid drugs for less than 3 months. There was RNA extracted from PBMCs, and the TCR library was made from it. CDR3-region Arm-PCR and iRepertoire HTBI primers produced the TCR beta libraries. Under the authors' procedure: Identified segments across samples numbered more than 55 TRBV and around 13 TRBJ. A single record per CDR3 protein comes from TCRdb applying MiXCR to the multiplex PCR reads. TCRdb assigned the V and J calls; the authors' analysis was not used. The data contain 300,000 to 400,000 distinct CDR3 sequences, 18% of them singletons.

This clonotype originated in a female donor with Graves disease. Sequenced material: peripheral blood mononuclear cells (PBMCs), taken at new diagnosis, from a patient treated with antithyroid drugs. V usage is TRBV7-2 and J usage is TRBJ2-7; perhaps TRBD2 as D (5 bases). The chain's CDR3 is CASRRRGYPYEQYF. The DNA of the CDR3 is TGTGCCAGCAGGAGGAGAGGGTATCCCTACGAGCAGTACTTC.